These 27 T cell receptor beta chains share one sample of origin, sequenced in a study of cytomegalovirus exposure and HLA in healthy donors. Vbeta (60) and Jbeta (13) primers were used in the PCR. Measured with immunoSEQ multiplex PCR; TCRdb has only the in-frame clones, and not every one. The sample holds under 35,000 clones, roughly two fifths seen once. The sequencing sample was made of PBMCs. The receptors were sampled from a woman aged 45-65 years in good health and CMV-seronegative.

The V call is TRBV2, the J call TRBJ2-1, with TRBD2 identical over 11 bases. CDR1 and CDR2 from the germline V gene are SNHLY and FYNNEI. The V gene end was trimmed by 9 bases and the J gene end by 6 bases; junction bases not matched to a gene: 4. The CDR3 sequence is 13 residues long. CDR3 DNA: TGTGCCAGGACTAGCGGGGAGACCAATGAGCAGTTCTTC. This encodes CARTSGETNEQFF.

This clone occurred once. This rearrangement joins TRBV7-9 to TRBJ1-6; perhaps TRBD1 as D (5 bases). Between the trimmed V and J ends, which lost 1 base and 0 bases, there was a span of 7 bases. CDR3 length equals 16 residues. Per germline, CDR1 SEHNR and CDR2 FQNEAQ (reference sequence). The CDR3 sequence is CASSLDRFSYNSPLHF. CDR3 nucleotide sequence: TGTGCCAGCAGCTTAGACAGGTTCTCCTATAATTCACCCCTCCACTTT.

This clone came up a few times. This rearrangement joins TRBV23-1 to TRBJ1-1, with 9 bases lining up with TRBD1. TRBV23-1 is given ORF status, its function remaining uncertain. This CDR3 is 17 amino acids long. V lost 4 bases, J lost 4 bases, and 13 bases stayed unmatched. The DNA of the CDR3 is TGCGCCAGCAGTCCACGTCCCGGGACAGGGATGGGCACTGAAGCTTTCTTT. Its protein is CASSPRPGTGMGTEAFF.

This sequence joins TRBV7-9 and TRBJ2-7; the D gene is possibly TRBD1 (6 bases). The germline V and J ends were trimmed by 0 bases and 0 bases, with 12 bases remaining between them. Germline V lookup: CDR1 SEHNR, CDR2 FQNEAQ (reference sequence). This CDR3 spans 16 amino acids. CDR3: CASSLALGTYSYEQYF. CDR3 in DNA: TGTGCCAGCAGCTTAGCGCTGGGGACATACTCCTACGAGCAGTACTTC.

The rearrangement joins TRBV5-6 to TRBJ2-1; 7 bases line up with TRBD2. Germline CDR1 SGHDT, CDR2 YYEEEE. V gave up 4 bases and J gave up 6 bases; unmatched junction bases: 7. CDR3 length: 14 residues. The CDR3 loop reads CASSDLGGSNEQFF. The DNA of the CDR3 is TGTGCCAGCAGCGACTTGGGAGGGTCCAATGAGCAGTTCTTC.

This rearrangement joins TRBV30 to TRBJ1-2; 9 bases are shared with TRBD1. The ends lost 3 bases at V and 2 bases at J; junction bases unmatched: 10. This CDR3 comprises 16 residues. The germline V gene has CDR1 GTSNPN and CDR2 SVGIG (reference sequence). The CDR3 coding sequence is TGTGCCTGGAGGGGAATACAGGGGGCGCCGAACTATGGCTACACCTTC. Translation gives CAWRGIQGAPNYGYTF.

This clone was observed a few times. The rearrangement joins TRBV10-2 to TRBJ2-7; D perhaps matches TRBD1 (7 bases). The CDR3 has 14 amino acids. Looked up from germline, CDR1 is WSHSY and CDR2 is SAAADI. V was cut by 8 bases and J by 6 bases, with 20 bases left in between. This chain's CDR3 is CASRETGQRVEQYF. In DNA, the CDR3 is TGCGCCAGCCGAGAAACGGGACAGCGGGTCGAGCAGTACTTC.

The gene calls are TRBV23-1 and TRBJ2-7; D may be TRBD2 (7 bases). TRBV23-1 is treated as an ORF (open reading frame) with a function not yet certain. The V and J ends lost 11 bases and 4 bases respectively, with 24 bases between them. This CDR3 is built from 15 residues. For the CDR3, the DNA is TGCGCCCCTAAGGGGGGGTTTCCCAAACTTTACGAGCAGTACTTC. It is translated as CAPKGGFPKLYEQYF.

This clone was detected only a few times. The chain couples TRBV7-3 to TRBJ2-3; 8 bases are shared with TRBD2. CDR1 is SGHTA, CDR2 FQGTGA, per germline. V shed 5 bases and J 4 bases; nucleotides not matched to a gene: 8. The CDR3 consists of 15 residues. The CDR3, as DNA: TGTGCCAGCAGCCCCAGCGGGAGCCGGTCAGATACGCAGTATTTT. Its protein is CASSPSGSRSDTQYF.

This clone was detected only a few times. Here the CDR3 reads CASSGAGGPQGYEQYF. In nucleotides, the CDR3 is TGCGCCAGCAGCGGAGCGGGGGGGCCCCAGGGGTACGAGCAGTACTTC. The chain is built from TRBV5-1 and TRBJ2-7; TRBD2 agrees at 10 bases. CDR1 and CDR2 (germline): SGHRS, YFSETQ. The V gene end was trimmed by 4 bases and the J gene end by 4 bases; junction bases not matched to a gene: 11. CDR3 length: 16 residues.

CDR3 sequence reads: CASSPPPSGNTIYF. DNA for the CDR3: TGTGCCAGCTCACCCCCCCCGTCTGGAAACACCATATATTTT. The rearrangement links TRBV18 to TRBJ1-3; no clear D. CDR1 is KGHSH, CDR2 LQKENI, per germline. This CDR3 contains 14 residues. V lost 3 bases and J lost 1, with 7 bases in between.

The count of this clone is one. The chain recombines TRBV27 with TRBJ2-3, with TRBD2 identical over 7 bases. Germline V gives CDR1 MNHEY, CDR2 SMNVEV (reference sequence). V gave up 6 bases and J gave up 2 bases; unmatched junction bases: 2. The CDR3 runs 13 residues. The chain's CDR3 is CASRGDYTDTQYF. The CDR3 DNA follows: TGTGCCAGCAGAGGGGACTACACAGATACGCAGTATTTT.

The chain employs TRBV6-5 and TRBJ1-2; perhaps TRBD1 as D (5 bases). Germline CDR1 is MNHEY and CDR2 is SVGAGI. The CDR3 extends over 15 amino acids. V was cut by 8 bases and J by 7 bases, with 23 bases left in between. In DNA, the CDR3 is TGTGCCAGCGCGGGAGATGAGGGACTGGGAGCTGGCTACACCTTC. Residues: CASAGDEGLGAGYTF.

The chain employs TRBV5-4 and TRBJ2-1; 9 positions match TRBD2. Per the germline V gene, CDR1 is SGHNT and CDR2 is YYREEE (reference sequence). This CDR3 has 16 amino acids. The trim removed 3 bases at V and 5 bases at J, leaving 9 bases unmatched. The CDR3: CASSSKTSGAHNEQFF. In DNA form, the CDR3 reads TGTGCCAGCAGCTCCAAGACTAGCGGAGCCCACAATGAGCAGTTCTTC.

The V gene is TRBV6-5, the J gene TRBJ2-1; 10 bases match TRBD2. V was pared by 9 bases and J by 3 bases, with 8 bases of the junction left unmatched. Germline CDR1 is MNHEY and CDR2 is SVGAGI. The CDR3 runs to 15 residues. The CDR3 here is CASRPSGSGYNEQFF. The CDR3 DNA is TGTGCCAGTCGACCTAGCGGGAGTGGCTACAATGAGCAGTTCTTC.

V gene TRBV7-2 combines with J gene TRBJ2-1; possible D gene TRBD2, 5 bases. This CDR3 is built from 14 residues. The germline gives CDR1 SGHTA, CDR2 FQGNSA. V was clipped by 5 bases and J by 0 bases, with 8 bases between them. The CDR3 sequence: CASSVGGSYNEQFF. The DNA for the CDR3 is TGTGCCAGCAGCGTCGGAGGCTCCTACAATGAGCAGTTCTTC. Complete variable domain (other parts from reference TRBV7-2 and TRBJ2-1): GAGVSQSPSNKVTEKGKDVELRCDPISGHTALYWYRQSLGQGLEFLIYFQGNSAPDKSGLPSDRFSAERTGGSVSTLTIQRTQQEDSAVYLCASSVGGSYNEQFFGPGTRLTVL.

This clone has a handful of counts. This sequence joins TRBV30 and TRBJ1-1; the match to TRBD1 covers 10 bases. V lost 7 bases to trimming and J lost 1 base; unmatched junction nucleotides: 3. Germline assignment: CDR1 GTSNPN and CDR2 SVGIG (reference sequence). CDR3 length: 13 residues. The chain's CDR3 is CAFRDRGNTEAFF. CDR3 sequence (DNA): TGTGCCTTCCGGGACAGGGGGAACACTGAAGCTTTCTTT.

J is TRBJ1-2 and V is TRBV4-1, with 8 nucleotides matching TRBD1. J gave up 2 bases and V 4 bases, and 9 bases lay outside the gene matches. The CDR3 is made up of 16 amino acids. CDR1 and CDR2 (germline): MGHRA, YSYEKL. The CDR3 DNA is TGCGCCAGCAGCCTTAATGGGCAGGGGGCGAACTATGGCTACACCTTC. Protein: CASSLNGQGANYGYTF.

Only a few counts were recorded for this clone. This chain connects TRBV7-4 to TRBJ1-4; 8 bases map to TRBD1. Germline CDR1 is SGHVT and CDR2 is SQSDAQ. With 1 base clipped from V and 3 bases from J, the junction kept 10 bases outside the gene matches. This CDR3 spans 18 amino acids. The CDR3 spells CASSLGRVRGRPNEKLFF. The DNA of the CDR3 is TGTGCCAGCAGCTTAGGGAGGGTCAGGGGGCGACCTAATGAAAAACTGTTTTTT.

The chain joins TRBV5-1 to TRBJ2-3; 8 bases map to TRBD1. Germline V CDR1 and CDR2: SGHRS, YFSETQ. This CDR3 region has 15 residues. The V segment lost 0 bases and the J segment 6 bases; nucleotides outside the gene matches: 6. CDR3 nucleotides: TGCGCCAGCAGCTTGGCCTTGGACAGGGCGGATACGCAGTATTTT. Residues: CASSLALDRADTQYF.

The chain joins TRBV14 to TRBJ1-1; 7 bases map to TRBD1. This CDR3 spans 13 amino acids. V was clipped by 4 bases and J by 11 bases; unmatched bases: 10. From germline, CDR1 is SGHDN and CDR2 FVKESK. CDR3 DNA: TGTGCCAGCAGCCCACACAGGGGCGCGGGGGCTTTCTTT. Its protein is CASSPHRGAGAFF. Combining the CDR3 with reference TRBV14 and TRBJ1-1 gives the whole variable domain EAGVTQFPSHSVIEKGQTVTLRCDPISGHDNLYWYRRVMGKEIKFLLHFVKESKQDESGMPNNRFLAERTGGTYSTLKVQPAELEDSGVYFCASSPHRGAGAFFGQGTRLTVV.

This clone was observed a few times. This chain joins TRBV6-5 and TRBJ1-2, with a possible D match to TRBD1 (6 bases). The CDR3 consists of 13 residues. Germline lookup yields CDR1 MNHEY and CDR2 SVGAGI. Trimming took off 10 bases at V and 4 bases at J, with 16 bases between the two ends. The CDR3 DNA is TGTGCCACCTTTGGGGGGGGCGGCTATGGCTACACCTTC. Amino acids: CATFGGGGYGYTF.

The chain joins TRBV4-2 to TRBJ2-1; TRBD2 agrees at 12 bases. Trimming removed 0 bases from V and 7 bases from J; junction bases left unmatched: 4. CDR3 size: 16 residues. Looked up from germline, CDR1 is LGHNA and CDR2 is YNFKEQ. The CDR3 DNA sequence: TGTGCCAGCAGCCAAGATACTAGCGGGAGGCTGAATGAGCAGTTCTTC. Translation gives CASSQDTSGRLNEQFF.

The chain couples TRBV5-6 to TRBJ2-4, with 7 bases lining up with TRBD1. V lost 1 base to trimming and J lost 0 bases; unmatched junction nucleotides: 4. There are 16 residues in the CDR3. Germline values: CDR1 SGHDT, CDR2 YYEEEE. The CDR3 bases are TGTGCCAGCAGCTTGCAGACAGGGATAGCCAAAAACATTCAGTACTTC. This codes for CASSLQTGIAKNIQYF.

V gene TRBV9 combines with J gene TRBJ2-7; 8 nucleotides match TRBD2. Trimming cost V 2 bases and J 3 bases; bases outside gene matches: 4. This CDR3 has 14 residues. Germline CDR1 is SGDLS and CDR2 is YYNGEE. This chain's CDR3 is CASSVSSGSYEQYF. CDR3 DNA sequence: TGTGCCAGCAGCGTTTCGAGCGGGAGCTACGAGCAGTACTTC.

This clone was picked up a small number of times. The chain couples TRBV9 to TRBJ2-2; TRBD2 agrees at 8 bases. CDR1 and CDR2 (germline): SGDLS, YYNGEE. J lost 4 bases, V lost 2 bases, and 4 bases had no gene match. CDR3 length: 15 amino acids. In nucleotides, the CDR3 is TGTGCCAGCAGCGTGCTAGCGGGTTTCACCGGGGAGCTGTTTTTT. Translating gives CASSVLAGFTGELFF.

This clone occurred a few times. This chain joins TRBV5-1 and TRBJ2-7, with 9 positions matching TRBD1. The CDR3 is made up of 14 amino acids. In germline, CDR1 is SGHRS, CDR2 YFSETQ. With 8 bases clipped from V and 5 bases from J, the junction kept 11 bases outside the gene matches. The CDR3 sequence is CASEPGTGYHEQYF. For the CDR3, the DNA is TGCGCCAGTGAACCCGGGACAGGGTACCACGAGCAGTACTTC.